This TCR beta chain is drawn from a study of blood T cell repertoires in COVID-19 (TCRdb year 2020). Some background on the complete study: The collaborator samples originated in the United States, Italy and Spain and spanned the acute and convalescent phases of COVID-19. The prospective study material was composed of cDNA or gDNA derived from T cells, B-cell-depleted T cells, or PBMCs. Deeply sampled blood TCRbeta repertoires from subjects exposed to, actively infected with, or recovered from COVID-19 were included in the dataset. The repertoires were made available in a free public database intended to serve as a resource for research on the immune response to SARS-CoV-2. The samples were drawn from the first 160 participants of the ongoing ImmuneRACE study and from more than 1,000 subjects provided by 6 global collaborators. Nearly every sample came with metadata listing a de-identified subject ID, COVID-19 status, age in years and sex. Where available, HLA class I and class II types were obtained from metadata supplied by the sample provider rather than from assay-based typing. Overall study outcomes, separate from this receptor: The quantity of clinical and demographic metadata differed by source and by participant and was supplied without curation.

TCRbeta CDR3 regions were amplified from genomic DNA using the immunoSEQ Assay, a bias-controlled multiplex PCR. The authors processed their data as follows. Within the assay, amplification of reference gene primers was used to estimate how many nucleated cells each sample contained. Sequence reads were collapsed and filtered to measure the absolute abundance of every unique TCRbeta CDR3 rearrangement. For each sample, productive Simpson clonality was calculated as the square root of Simpson's diversity index across productive rearrangements. What TCRdb holds here is the immuneACCESS table cut down to in-frame rearrangements. Part of the clones is not present; checked against another copy, under half of the missing clones reflect an unresolved V gene, and the others are unexplained. The DNA gave D and trimming, while V, J and clone size come from that table. The sample table shows 100,000 to 150,000 clones, and roughly 80% are seen once. The ten largest clonotypes hold more than 20% of the sample.

This clone has ten or more counts. Its antigen is unknown. Within one base of it there is no much larger clone, and no base qualities were kept. The collaborating institutions used their own protocols to collect whole blood in K2EDTA tubes. For TCRbeta analysis, collaborators shipped samples as frozen whole blood, isolated PBMCs, or DNA extracted from either of those sample types. V is pruned by 3 bases and J by 14 bases, leaving 5 bases of the junction without a gene match. Taken from cysteine to phenylalanine, the CDR3 has 12 residues. Solely the CDR3 DNA is kept, with 36 bases framed from the first base. In the germline V gene (reference sequence), CDR1 corresponds to GTSNPN and CDR2 to SVGIG.

The chain couples TRBV30 to TRBJ1-6, with 9 middle bases fitting TRBD1. What was sequenced was peripheral blood. This TCR came from a human donor in a cohort sampled during active COVID-19. The sequenced DNA: TGTGCCTGGAGCGGACAGGGGTGGACCCTCCACTTT. Its protein product is CAWSGQGWTLHF.